This T cell receptor beta chain appears in the sequencing data of a study of lymphopenia after photon versus proton radiotherapy. The data were produced by immunoSEQ multiplex PCR, yet TCRdb's version contains in-frame clones alone and is incomplete. The data show about 39,000 clones, roughly nine tenths seen once. The V and J ends lost 6 bases and 2 bases respectively, with 12 bases between them. The CDR3 is made up of 14 amino acids. Germline CDR1 reads MGHDK; CDR2 reads SYGVNS. This chain uses TRBV25-1 with TRBJ2-3; D is uncertain. Sequencing was performed on peripheral blood, taken from a patient treated with photon-based radiotherapy. This receptor was taken from a man between 60 and 75 years old with cholangiocarcinoma. CDR3 DNA: TGTGCCAGCAGGTCGAGAATAGTCACAGATACGCAGTATTTT. Residues: CASRSRIVTDTQYF.